A single sample is the source of the 14 T cell receptor beta chains below, sequenced in a study of Ad26.COV2.S vaccination and SARS-CoV-2 variants. Sequencing used immunoSEQ multiplex PCR; TCRdb keeps in-frame clones, though not all of them. The sample includes about 400,000 clones, about nine tenths of them seen just once. As to treatment: around 19 received Ad26.COV2.S at low or high dose, single or two shots; 5 received placebo; per-sample allocation not given. Samples analyzed were those drawn on day 63 after the first vaccine or placebo injection. The source was peripheral blood, collected in a trial of Ad26.COV2.S vaccine versus placebo. These receptors all stem from a person aged 18-60 years who received the Ad26.COV2.S COVID-19 vaccine or a placebo.

This chain connects TRBV7-8 to TRBJ2-1; 7 bases match TRBD2. CDR1 SGHVS and CDR2 FQNEAQ come from the germline V gene. CDR3 length equals 15 residues. V lost 0 bases, J lost 3 bases, and 2 bases stayed unmatched. The DNA for the CDR3 is TGTGCCAGCAGCTTAGCGGGGGGGGACTACAATGAGCAGTTCTTC. It translates to CASSLAGGDYNEQFF.

Concerning this clone itself: A junction end diverges from the germline sequence, so it may reflect a read error. The chain is built from TRBV19 and TRBJ1-5; TRBD1 aligns across 8 bases. The germline gives CDR1 LNHDA, CDR2 SQIVND (reference sequence). This CDR3 comprises 15 residues. The CDR3 bases are TGTGCCAGTAGTCTAGACAGGGGTAGCAATCAGCCCCAGCATTTT. Protein: CASSLDRGSNQPQHF.

This chain links TRBV29-1 with TRBJ2-1, with TRBD2 identical over 9 bases. The V gene end was trimmed by 5 bases and the J gene end by 7 bases; junction bases not matched to a gene: 9. CDR1 is SQVTM and CDR2 is ANQGSEA in the germline V gene. The CDR3 has 14 amino acids. The CDR3 nucleotides read TGCAGCGTTATGACTAGCGGAATTGGGAATGAGCAGTTCTTC. It encodes CSVMTSGIGNEQFF.

This CDR3 is CAWSVTREGQGGDEQFF. As DNA, the CDR3 is TGTGCCTGGAGTGTAACGAGAGAGGGACAGGGTGGGGATGAGCAGTTCTTC. The V and J genes are TRBV30 and TRBJ2-1; 9 bases agree with TRBD1. The V segment lost 0 bases and the J segment 8 bases; nucleotides outside the gene matches: 14. The CDR3 has 17 amino acids. The germline CDR1 and CDR2 sequences are GTSNPN and SVGIG (reference sequence).

The gene calls are TRBV5-1 and TRBJ2-1; 7 bases line up with TRBD2. The J segment lost 9 bases and the V segment lost 0 bases, leaving 9 bases of the junction unmatched. Germline V gene data show CDR1 as SGHRS and CDR2 as YFSETQ. This CDR3 is built from 15 residues. CDR3 loop: CASSLESGRAFEQFF. The DNA for the CDR3 is TGCGCCAGCAGCTTGGAGTCGGGGAGGGCCTTTGAGCAGTTCTTC. The variable domain in full, with the rest retrieved from reference TRBV5-1 and TRBJ2-1, is KAGVTQTPRYLIKTRGQQVTLSCSPISGHRSVSWYQQTPGQGLQFLFEYFSETQRNKGNFPGRFSGRQFSNSRSEMNVSTLELGDSALYLCASSLESGRAFEQFFGPGTRLTVL.

The chain is built from TRBV11-2 and TRBJ2-2; maybe TRBD2 (7 bases). The length of the CDR3 is 15 residues. Looked up from germline, CDR1 is SGHAT and CDR2 is FQNNGV. Trimming took 3 bases from V and 6 from J, leaving 14 bases between them. The CDR3 here is CASSLGGLWAGELFF. As DNA, the CDR3 is TGTGCCAGCAGCTTGGGGGGGCTTTGGGCCGGGGAGCTGTTTTTT.

V and J are TRBV5-3 and TRBJ1-2; the D gene is possibly TRBD1 (6 bases). TRBV5-3 is marked as an open reading frame, function uncertain. Trimming removed 2 bases from V and 2 bases from J, with 10 bases in between. This CDR3 has 14 amino acids. The CDR3 region has the DNA TGTGCCAGAAGCTTCTTGGGGGCGAACTATGGCTACACCTTC. It translates to CARSFLGANYGYTF.

This sequence joins TRBV20-1 and TRBJ1-2; a weak D match, TRBD1 (6 bases). Germline V gives CDR1 DFQATT, CDR2 SNEGSKA (reference sequence). CDR3 length: 11 amino acids. Here the CDR3 DNA reads TGCGGGGGGGCGGGTGACTATGGCTACACCTTC. It codes for CGGAGDYGYTF.

This chain connects TRBV6-5 to TRBJ2-7, with a tentative D call TRBD2 (6 bases). Germline V CDR1 and CDR2: MNHEY, SVGAGI. V gave up 5 bases and J gave up 0 bases, with 8 bases separating them. The CDR3 is made up of 13 amino acids. The CDR3 here is CASSPSASYEQYF. Written as DNA, the CDR3 is TGTGCCAGCAGTCCTAGCGCCTCCTACGAGCAGTACTTC.

CDR3 in amino acids: CASSQVRTIEGEQYF. CDR3 sequence (DNA): TGCGCCAGCAGCCAAGTCCGGACAATCGAGGGAGAGCAGTACTTC. This chain uses TRBV4-1 with TRBJ2-7; the D call may be TRBD1 or TRBD2 (5 bases each). CDR1 is MGHRA, CDR2 YSYEKL, per germline. Deletions cut 1 base from V and 7 bases from J, with 17 bases between. There are 15 residues in the CDR3.

V usage is TRBV19 and J usage is TRBJ2-1, with TRBD2 identical over 8 bases. J lost 7 bases, V lost 3 bases, and 8 bases had no gene match. Germline V gives CDR1 LNHDA, CDR2 SQIVND (reference sequence). This CDR3 contains 15 residues. The CDR3 coding sequence is TGTGCCAGTAGTATTGGTAGCGGGACGAGGAATGAGCAGTTCTTC. Residues: CASSIGSGTRNEQFF.

The rearrangement joins TRBV5-4 to TRBJ1-6; D possibly corresponds to TRBD1 (5 bases). Germline loops: CDR1 SGHNT, CDR2 YYREEE (reference sequence). V lost 0 bases and J 6 bases, leaving 13 bases between the germline ends. This CDR3 is 16 amino acids long. CDR3 coding DNA: TGTGCCAGCAGCTTGGCCAATGGGGGTGGTAATTCACCCCTCCACTTT. Translation gives CASSLANGGGNSPLHF.

V and J are TRBV19 and TRBJ1-5; 7 bases are a match to TRBD1. The V gene's germline CDR1 is LNHDA and CDR2 SQIVND (reference sequence). Unmatched junction bases numbered 11, after V lost 6 bases and J lost 6 bases. CDR3 length equals 15 residues. CDR3 protein: CASSLGDRDLQPQHF. CDR3 coding DNA: TGTGCCAGTAGCTTGGGCGACAGGGACCTTCAGCCCCAGCATTTT.

The J gene is TRBJ1-1, the V gene TRBV19; TRBD1 might be the D (6 bases). Germline lookup yields CDR1 LNHDA and CDR2 SQIVND (reference sequence). The CDR3 totals 14 residues. V lost 5 bases and J 5 bases, leaving 15 bases between the germline ends. CDR3 residues: CASSRGGLGTEAFF. CDR3 DNA sequence: TGTGCCAGTAGTCGTGGGGGCCTGGGGACTGAAGCTTTCTTT.